This T cell receptor (beta chain) was sequenced during a study of human T cells and chemical hapten exposure. Overall study context: Patients got weekly scalp diphenylcyclopropenone doses over the approximately 25-week study. Broader study findings: The study found that DPC sensitization did not change TCRs above 1 in 1000 frequency. Expanded TCRs showed more large CDR3 clusters than pre-sensitization or healthy control sets.

In the study's own analysis: Sample TCR counts, which ranged from about 20,000 to 700,000, had a median of around 93,000. TCRdb processed the RACE reads anew with MiXCR; each CDR3 protein has one entry. The V and J calls were determined by TCRdb, not by the authors. The table includes over 35,000 distinct CDR3 sequences, roughly a tenth detected once. This sample's time point: pre-sensitization, week 0. Treatment here: therapeutic diphenylcyclopropenone sensitization with weekly scalp DPC. Ten or more counts support this clonotype. Antigen specificity is unknown. This CDR3 has 21 residues. With V trimmed by 0 bases and J by 3 bases, 20 bases remained unmatched. The germline V gene encodes CDR1 SGHRS and CDR2 YFSETQ.

Sequencing used whole blood, obtained in connection with sensitization to the hapten diphenylcyclopropenone (DPC). This clonotype was sampled from a young man with alopecia areata. Some clones in this sample may be carry-over from other donors' samples. The rearrangement uses TRBV5-1 and TRBJ2-4, with 8 positions matching TRBD1. This CDR3 reads CASSLAIYQGALSFDKNIQYF. DNA of the CDR3: TGCGCCAGCAGCTTGGCTATATATCAGGGGGCGCTGAGCTTTGACAAAAACATTCAGTACTTC.